A single sample is the source of the 29 T cell receptor beta chains below, sequenced in a study of PD-L1 blockade in urothelial cancer. Measured with immunoSEQ multiplex PCR; TCRdb has only the in-frame clones, and not every one. The sample comprises roughly 50,000 clones, roughly 77% of which are singletons, and 3% to 4.5% rests with the top ten. The sample here was PBMCs, taken around atezolizumab (anti-PD-L1) treatment. These receptors were collected from a man in his 70s with urothelial cancer.

V usage is TRBV4-3 and J usage is TRBJ1-1; D remains ambiguous. Germline V gene data show CDR1 as LGHNA and CDR2 as YSLEER. V was pared by 0 bases and J by 0 bases, with 5 bases between. The CDR3 has 14 residues. In DNA form, the CDR3 reads TGCGCCAGCAGCCAAGAATATCTGAACACTGAAGCTTTCTTT. Protein product: CASSQEYLNTEAFF.

The chain carries TRBV27 and TRBJ2-1, with a possible D match to TRBD2 (7 bases). CDR3 size: 19 residues. Trimming pared 6 bases from V and 0 bases from J, leaving 24 bases between. The germline V gene encodes CDR1 MNHEY and CDR2 SMNVEV (reference sequence). The CDR3 protein is CASSLQRGGGGPSYNEQFF. Here the CDR3 DNA reads TGTGCCAGCAGCCTACAACGGGGCGGGGGCGGACCCTCCTACAATGAGCAGTTCTTC.

The chain combines TRBV6-5 with TRBJ2-3; 10 nucleotides agree with TRBD2. Germline loops: CDR1 MNHEY, CDR2 SVGAGI. The CDR3 covers 15 residues. V shed 6 bases and J 1 base; nucleotides not matched to a gene: 4. The CDR3 DNA sequence: TGTGCCAGCAGGGCTAGCGGGAGAGGCACAGATACGCAGTATTTT. This gives the protein CASRASGRGTDTQYF.

The chain carries TRBV10-3 and TRBJ2-6; TRBD1 is a possible D gene (6 bases). The CDR3 has 15 amino acids. Deletions cut 10 bases from V and 3 bases from J, with 16 bases between. From germline, CDR1 is ENHRY and CDR2 SYGVKD. The CDR3 region is CATRQGLGGANVLTF. CDR3 DNA sequence: TGTGCCACCCGGCAGGGGTTAGGTGGGGCCAACGTCCTGACTTTC.

The CDR3 region has the DNA TGTGCCAGCAGCAGACAGGGGCAAAACATTCAGTACTTC. Protein: CASSRQGQNIQYF. The chain carries TRBV6-5 and TRBJ2-4; 8 nucleotides align to TRBD1. The CDR3 has 13 residues. Trimming took 6 bases from V and 5 from J; bases not matched to a gene: 3. The germline V gene encodes CDR1 MNHEY and CDR2 SVGAGI.

The chain joins TRBV6-1 to TRBJ1-4; no clear D. The CDR3 is 15 amino acids. The V end was cut by 2 bases, the J end by 1 base, with 8 bases between. Germline V CDR1 and CDR2: MNHNS, SASEGT. CDR3: CASSELQITNEKLFF. The CDR3 DNA follows: TGTGCCAGCAGTGAATTACAGATAACTAATGAAAAACTGTTTTTT.

This clone was detected only a few times. V and J are TRBV5-6 and TRBJ1-1; perhaps TRBD1 as D (6 bases). Per the germline V gene, CDR1 is SGHDT and CDR2 is YYEEEE. V shed 3 bases and J shed 5 bases, with 20 bases lying between them. The length of the CDR3 is 16 residues. The CDR3 sequence is CASSYGAGAGGTEAFF. In nucleotides, the CDR3 is TGTGCCAGCAGCTATGGGGCGGGGGCCGGCGGGACTGAAGCTTTCTTT.

This rearrangement joins TRBV6-6 to TRBJ1-5, with TRBD1 matching 7 bases. V lost 6 bases and J lost 7; bases outside the gene matches: 6. The germline V gene has CDR1 MNHNY and CDR2 SVGAGI (reference sequence). This CDR3 comprises 13 residues. CDR3 protein: CASSYRGEQPQHF. In nucleotides, the CDR3 is TGTGCCAGCAGCTACAGGGGTGAGCAGCCCCAGCATTTT.

This chain joins TRBV19 and TRBJ1-4; possibly TRBD1 for D (6 bases). The CDR3 has 15 residues. From germline, CDR1 is LNHDA and CDR2 SQIVND (reference sequence). V shed 6 bases and J shed 3 bases, with 14 bases lying between them. The CDR3 bases are TGTGCCAGTAGCCTCGTGGACAGATCTAATGAAAAACTGTTTTTT. Translation: CASSLVDRSNEKLFF.

This clone was detected once. V is TRBV11-3 and J is TRBJ2-1; TRBD2 might be the D (6 bases). The germline V gene encodes CDR1 SGHNT and CDR2 YENEEA. The CDR3 contains 15 residues. The V gene lost 1 base and the J gene lost 2 bases, with 9 bases spanning the gap. In DNA, the CDR3 is TGTGCCAGCAGCTTAGTGGCGGGACCCTACAATGAGCAGTTCTTC. Encoded protein: CASSLVAGPYNEQFF. The full variable domain, with the rest looked up from reference TRBV11-3 and TRBJ2-1, is EAGVVQSPRYKIIEKKQPVAFWCNPISGHNTLYWYLQNLGQGPELLIRYENEEAVDDSQLPKDRFSAERLKGVDSTLKIQPAELGDSAVYLCASSLVAGPYNEQFFGPGTRLTVL.

This chain links TRBV7-9 with TRBJ2-5; 13 bases are shared with TRBD2. The CDR3 extends over 16 amino acids. V lost 1 base to trimming and J lost 5 bases; unmatched junction nucleotides: 4. CDR1 is SEHNR and CDR2 is FQNEAQ in the germline V gene (reference sequence). The CDR3 region has the DNA TGTGCCAGCAGCTTAGTTGGACTAGCGGGAGCGGAGACCCAGTACTTC. Translation: CASSLVGLAGAETQYF.

The genes are TRBV4-1 and TRBJ2-3, with 9 bases that match TRBD2. The germline V gene encodes CDR1 MGHRA and CDR2 YSYEKL. J was trimmed by 5 bases and V by 0 bases; bases with no gene match: 3. The CDR3 has 15 residues. The CDR3, as DNA: TGCGCCAGCAGCCAAGAGGTAGCGGGAGTAGATACGCAGTATTTT. This gives the protein CASSQEVAGVDTQYF.

This rearrangement joins TRBV6-5 to TRBJ1-5, with a possible D match to TRBD1 (5 bases). The CDR3 is made up of 14 amino acids. Germline values: CDR1 MNHEY, CDR2 SVGAGI. The V gene lost 5 bases and the J gene lost 6 bases, with 14 bases spanning the gap. As DNA, the CDR3 is TGTGCCAGCAGTACCTCGGGGGGAGGTCAGCCCCAGCATTTT. It specifies CASSTSGGGQPQHF.

The gene calls are TRBV7-2 and TRBJ2-7; 8 bases line up with TRBD2. The CDR3 is 16 amino acids. Germline CDR1 reads SGHTA; CDR2 reads FQGNSA. Germline trimming cut 5 bases from V and 5 bases from J; bases unmatched to any gene: 14. The CDR3 DNA sequence: TGTGCCAGCAGCCCACCCGGGGGGGGGCTTCTCCACGAGCAGTACTTC. Amino acids: CASSPPGGGLLHEQYF.

In DNA, the CDR3 is TGTGCCAGCAGCTTAGGGGCTAGCGGGAGGGCCCCCTACGAGCAGTACTTC. Translating it yields CASSLGASGRAPYEQYF. This rearrangement joins TRBV7-2 to TRBJ2-7; 12 bases line up with TRBD2. V was pared by 1 base and J by 2 bases, with 6 bases of the junction left unmatched. The CDR3 is 17 amino acids. CDR1 and CDR2 from the germline V gene are SGHTA and FQGNSA.

This sequence joins TRBV7-9 and TRBJ2-5; 9 bases line up with TRBD2. V trimming: 3 bases; J trimming: 0 bases; junction bases outside the gene matches: 5. CDR1 is SEHNR, CDR2 FQNEAQ, per germline (reference sequence). CDR3 size: 16 residues. DNA of the CDR3: TGTGCCAGCAGCTTTCTAGCGGGGCAGTACCAAGAGACCCAGTACTTC. Residues: CASSFLAGQYQETQYF.

The gene calls are TRBV30 and TRBJ1-4; 8 bases map to TRBD1. Losses at the gene ends were 8 bases for V and 7 bases for J; bases not matched to a gene: 15. The CDR3 covers 15 residues. The germline V gene encodes CDR1 GTSNPN and CDR2 SVGIG (reference sequence). DNA of the CDR3: TGTGCCGGGGGGACAGGCCCGACTCCAAGTGAAAAACTGTTTTTT. This gives the protein CAGGTGPTPSEKLFF.

The chain recombines TRBV29-1 with TRBJ2-1; D perhaps matches TRBD2 (7 bases). Per the germline V gene, CDR1 is SQVTM and CDR2 is ANQGSEA. Trimming pared 1 base from V and 11 bases from J, leaving 12 bases between. The CDR3 runs to 12 residues. CDR3 DNA: TGCAGCGTTGAAGTGGGGGGGGCCCAGCAGTTCTTC. It is translated as CSVEVGGAQQFF.

This sequence joins TRBV28 and TRBJ2-6, with unresolved D. The CDR3 sequence is 15 residues long. Germline CDR1 and CDR2: MDHEN and SYDVKM. The V and J ends lost 1 base and 3 bases respectively, with 7 bases between them. The CDR3 DNA follows: TGTGCCAGCAGTTTATCGGAGAGTGGGGCCAACGTCCTGACTTTC. This translates into CASSLSESGANVLTF.

This chain links TRBV5-1 with TRBJ2-5; TRBD2 matches at 7 bases. Per the germline V gene, CDR1 is SGHRS and CDR2 is YFSETQ. J gave up 4 bases and V 0 bases, and 15 bases lay outside the gene matches. This CDR3 has 18 residues. The DNA of the CDR3 is TGCGCCAGCAGCTTGGCCACGGGGGGAGCTGCCGGAGGAGAGACCCAGTACTTC. This sequence encodes CASSLATGGAAGGETQYF. The whole variable domain, remainder taken from reference TRBV5-1 and TRBJ2-5, is KAGVTQTPRYLIKTRGQQVTLSCSPISGHRSVSWYQQTPGQGLQFLFEYFSETQRNKGNFPGRFSGRQFSNSRSEMNVSTLELGDSALYLCASSLATGGAAGGETQYFGPGTRLLVL.

This clone was counted only a few times. The chain is built from TRBV7-2 and TRBJ1-5; 7 bases align to TRBD1. Germline trimming cut 5 bases from V and 7 bases from J; bases unmatched to any gene: 5. The CDR3 has 13 amino acids. The V gene's germline CDR1 is SGHTA and CDR2 FQGNSA. The CDR3 sequence is CASSGDRVQPQHF. CDR3 DNA sequence: TGTGCCAGCAGCGGAGACAGGGTACAGCCCCAGCATTTT.

There are a few counts of this clone. This rearrangement joins TRBV4-3 to TRBJ2-7, with 7 bases lining up with TRBD2. The V and J ends lost 8 bases and 1 base, in that order; junction bases with no gene match: 11. Germline CDR1 reads LGHNA; CDR2 reads YSLEER. The CDR3 has 15 residues. For the CDR3, the DNA is TGCGCCAGCCACCTTGCTAGCGGACCATCCTACGAGCAGTACTTC. Its protein is CASHLASGPSYEQYF.

The chain links TRBV7-2 to TRBJ2-3, with 16 bases aligning to TRBD2. The CDR3 is made up of 18 amino acids. V lost 4 bases to trimming and J lost 3 bases; unmatched junction nucleotides: 7. The germline gives CDR1 SGHTA, CDR2 FQGNSA. CDR3 sequence (DNA): TGTGCCAGCAGCTCGCCGGGACTAGCGGGGGGGCCGACAGATACGCAGTATTTT. It specifies CASSSPGLAGGPTDTQYF.

V and J are TRBV18 and TRBJ1-4, with D possibly matching TRBD1 (6 bases). The CDR3 spans 15 residues. V lost 2 bases and J 8 bases, leaving 15 bases between the germline ends. The germline CDR1 and CDR2 sequences are KGHSH and LQKENI. CDR3 nucleotide sequence: TGTGCCAGCTCACCATGGGGACAAAGGGAAGAAAAACTGTTTTTT. This sequence encodes CASSPWGQREEKLFF.

The chain has TRBV9 and TRBJ2-7; D perhaps matches TRBD2 (6 bases). The germline V and J ends were trimmed by 0 bases and 4 bases, with 14 bases remaining between them. This CDR3 contains 15 residues. Germline V gene data show CDR1 as SGDLS and CDR2 as YYNGEE. DNA of the CDR3: TGTGCCAGCAGCGTAGGGGGGACTCTAGAATACGAGCAGTACTTC. Its protein is CASSVGGTLEYEQYF.

The chain joins TRBV30 to TRBJ2-5; a weak D match, TRBD2 (6 bases). The CDR3 sequence is 14 residues long. With 6 bases removed from V and 3 bases from J, the gap between germline ends came to 17 bases. CDR1 is GTSNPN and CDR2 is SVGIG in the germline V gene (reference sequence). DNA for the CDR3: TGTGCCTGCAACCCTTACTCGGGAGAAGAGACCCAGTACTTC. Translation gives CACNPYSGEETQYF.

This chain links TRBV5-1 with TRBJ2-1; 14 bases are a match to TRBD2. Germline CDR1 and CDR2: SGHRS and YFSETQ. The V segment lost 9 bases and the J segment 8 bases; nucleotides outside the gene matches: 7. The CDR3 covers 14 residues. The CDR3 region has the DNA TGCGCCACCCGGGGACTAGCGGGAGCCGATGAGCAGTTCTTC. Amino acid sequence: CATRGLAGADEQFF. Drawing the rest from reference TRBV5-1 and TRBJ2-1, the complete variable domain is KAGVTQTPRYLIKTRGQQVTLSCSPISGHRSVSWYQQTPGQGLQFLFEYFSETQRNKGNFPGRFSGRQFSNSRSEMNVSTLELGDSALYLCATRGLAGADEQFFGPGTRLTVL.

This clone came up a few times. This rearrangement joins TRBV11-3 to TRBJ2-3, with D possibly being TRBD2 (6 bases). The CDR3 totals 16 residues. Per the germline V gene, CDR1 is SGHNT and CDR2 is YENEEA. V was cut by 5 bases and J by 2 bases, with 17 bases left in between. CDR3 DNA sequence: TGTGCCAGCAGCGCCCACCGGGACTCTATCACAGATACGCAGTATTTT. As protein: CASSAHRDSITDTQYF. Full variable domain (remainder filled in from reference TRBV11-3 and TRBJ2-3): EAGVVQSPRYKIIEKKQPVAFWCNPISGHNTLYWYLQNLGQGPELLIRYENEEAVDDSQLPKDRFSAERLKGVDSTLKIQPAELGDSAVYLCASSAHRDSITDTQYFGPGTRLTVL.

The chain uses TRBV11-2 and TRBJ1-3; the D is unclear. Germline loops: CDR1 SGHAT, CDR2 FQNNGV. Trimming pared 1 base from V and 0 bases from J, leaving 7 bases between. The CDR3 consists of 15 residues. Here the CDR3 reads CASSLGRDSGNTIYF. CDR3 DNA sequence: TGTGCCAGCAGCTTAGGGCGGGACTCTGGAAACACCATATATTTT.